The clone carrying this T cell receptor (beta chain) has just a few counts. Losses at the gene ends were 4 bases for V and 2 bases for J; bases not matched to a gene: 4. In germline, CDR1 is LNHDA, CDR2 SQIVND (reference sequence). CDR3 length: 16 amino acids. These data belong to a study of cytomegalovirus exposure and HLA in healthy donors. Researchers ran the PCR with 60 Vbeta and 13 Jbeta primers. Assay: immunoSEQ multiplex PCR; the TCRdb copy retains only in-frame clones and omits some. In the table there are about 120,000 clones, around 74% of which are singletons. This sequence joins TRBV19 and TRBJ2-6, with 8 bases aligning to TRBD1. The specimen was PBMCs. The source of this sequence is a man between 60 and 70 years old in good health and CMV-seropositive. The CDR3 bases are TGTGCCAGTAGTAAACCAGGGGGCGCTGGGGCCAACGTCCTGACTTTC. It yields the protein CASSKPGGAGANVLTF.